Detailed here is one T cell receptor (beta chain). What it binds is not known. The data originate from a study of metastatic and nonmetastatic thyroid tumors. Turning to the study itself: Across blood and tumor or nodule tissue, repertoires from malignant and benign thyroid patients were compared with one another.

The CDR3 is made up of 13 amino acids. V was cut by 8 bases and J by 5 bases, with 13 bases left in between. Germline loops: CDR1 SEHNR, CDR2 FQNEAQ (reference sequence). Study-wide results and caveats: Reported TCR beta diversity, measured in blood and tumor, was significantly higher for malignant thyroid tumors than for benign nodules.

Among the patients, none had received any treatment before thyroid surgery. Original processing methods: For papillary thyroid cancer, a distant-metastasis classifier was constructed from CDR3 differences observed across clinicopathological groups. Using MiXCR, TCRdb re-called clones from the PCR reads. For this entry, the V and J calls and clone size follow TCRdb and not the study's own pipeline. The repertoire has tens of thousands of clones, 16% of them found once; the top ten carry around 9.3%. This clonotype was sampled from a female donor with papillary thyroid cancer or a benign thyroid nodule (not recorded which). Some clones in this sample may be carry-over from other donors' samples. The rearrangement joins TRBV7-9 to TRBJ1-5, with D perhaps TRBD1 (5 bases). Sequencing was performed on tumor tissue. CDR3 protein: CASPGGEDQPQHF. In nucleotides, the CDR3 is TGTGCCAGCCCGGGGGGGGAGGATCAGCCCCAGCATTTT. The full variable domain, with the rest looked up from reference TRBV7-9 and TRBJ1-5, is DTGVSQNPRHKITKRGQNVTFRCDPISEHNRLYWYRQTLGQGPEFLTYFQNEAQLEKSRLLSDRFSAERPKGSFSTLEIQRTEQGDSAMYLCASPGGEDQPQHFGDGTRLSIL.